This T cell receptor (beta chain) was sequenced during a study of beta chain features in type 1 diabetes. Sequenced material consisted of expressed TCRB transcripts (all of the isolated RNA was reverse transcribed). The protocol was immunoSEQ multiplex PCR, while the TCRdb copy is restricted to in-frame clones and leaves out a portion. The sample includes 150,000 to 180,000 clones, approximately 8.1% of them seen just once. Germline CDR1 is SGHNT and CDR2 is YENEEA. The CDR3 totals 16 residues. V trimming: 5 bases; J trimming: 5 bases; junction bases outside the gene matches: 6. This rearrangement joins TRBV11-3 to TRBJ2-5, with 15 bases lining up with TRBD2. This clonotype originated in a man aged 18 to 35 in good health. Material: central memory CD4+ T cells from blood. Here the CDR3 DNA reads TGTGCCAGCAGCCGGGGGACTAGCGGGGGGATTGAGACCCAGTACTTC. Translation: CASSRGTSGGIETQYF.